Listed here are 26 T cell receptor beta chains from one sample, sequenced in a study of T cell repertoires in aging, cancer and after chemotherapy. The template was genomic DNA from peripheral blood, not RNA. Multiplex touch-down PCR with TRB-A/B primers amplified rearranged V-D-J TRB sequences. TCRdb analysed the multiplex PCR reads with MiXCR anew, one entry per CDR3 protein. This sample has 4,300 or so distinct CDR3 sequences, with 25% to 30% found just once. The sequenced material came from blood. The receptors were gathered from a human donor with a blood cancer.

This clonotype is deemed medium-sized. The rearrangement links TRBV7-2 to TRBJ2-2; unclear D gene. With 0 bases removed from V and 7 bases from J, the gap between germline ends came to 6 bases. The CDR3 is made up of 13 amino acids. Germline CDR1 SGHTA, CDR2 FQGNSA. CDR3 in amino acids: CASSLAFSGELFF. The CDR3 region has the DNA TGTGCCAGCAGCTTAGCGTTCAGCGGGGAGCTGTTTTTT.

The genes are TRBV7-6 and TRBJ1-5, with a possible D match to TRBD1 (5 bases). The germline V gene has CDR1 SGHVS and CDR2 FNYEAQ. V shed 1 base and J shed 2 bases, with 6 bases lying between them. This CDR3 spans 14 amino acids. The DNA of the CDR3 is TGTGCCAGCAGCTTAGGAGGGGGCAATCAGCCCCAGCATTTT. It encodes CASSLGGGNQPQHF.

By frequency in the sample, this clonotype is medium-sized. The rearrangement links TRBV6-5 to TRBJ2-5, with 11 bases matching TRBD2. Trimming at V came to 0 bases and at J to 1 base, leaving 1 base not matched to a gene. The CDR3 has 16 amino acids. Germline V gene data show CDR1 as MNHEY and CDR2 as SVGAGI. CDR3 region: CASSYSGTSGQETQYF. CDR3 nucleotides: TGTGCCAGCAGTTACTCGGGGACTAGCGGCCAAGAGACCCAGTACTTC.

This rearrangement joins TRBV15 to TRBJ2-7; D remains ambiguous. The CDR3 contains 13 residues. CDR1 LNHNV and CDR2 YYDKDF come from the germline V gene (reference sequence). Trimming removed 0 bases from V and 3 bases from J, with 6 bases in between. The CDR3 protein is CATSREVVYEQYF. The CDR3 region has the DNA TGTGCCACCAGCAGAGAGGTAGTCTACGAGCAGTACTTC.

This sequence joins TRBV11-3 and TRBJ2-5, with 7 bases that match TRBD1. This CDR3 comprises 16 residues. The trim removed 5 bases at V and 2 bases at J, leaving 11 bases unmatched. Germline V gene lookup returns CDR1 SGHNT and CDR2 YENEEA. CDR3 in DNA: TGTGCCAGCAGCATTGGGACAGCCCCGTGGCAAGAGACCCAGTACTTC. Residues: CASSIGTAPWQETQYF.

This clonotype was observed a handful of times. V and J are TRBV6-5 and TRBJ1-5, with 7 bases identical to TRBD1. The germline V gene encodes CDR1 MNHEY and CDR2 SVGAGI. V lost 4 bases to trimming and J lost 3 bases; unmatched junction nucleotides: 3. The CDR3 is 14 amino acids. CDR3 loop: CASSLQGYNQPQHF. Here the CDR3 DNA reads TGTGCCAGCAGTTTACAGGGGTACAATCAGCCCCAGCATTTT.

CDR3 loop: CASSEGGSTEAFF. In DNA, the CDR3 is TGTGCCAGCAGTGAGGGGGGCTCCACTGAAGCTTTCTTT. J is TRBJ1-1 and V is TRBV6-1; D might be TRBD1 (6 bases). The germline gives CDR1 MNHNS, CDR2 SASEGT. The CDR3 spans 13 residues. With 3 bases removed from V and 4 bases from J, the gap between germline ends came to 9 bases.

This clonotype has only a few counts. The J gene is TRBJ2-1, the V gene TRBV7-2; D not certain. This CDR3 region has 11 residues. V lost 4 bases, J lost 7 bases, and 5 bases lay in between. Germline V gene data show CDR1 as SGHTA and CDR2 as FQGNSA. CDR3 DNA sequence: TGTGCCAGCAGCTCCCTTAATGAGCAGTTCTTC. It encodes CASSSLNEQFF.

There are a few counts of this clonotype. This chain joins TRBV28 and TRBJ2-1; 8 positions match TRBD1. There are 15 residues in the CDR3. V shed 6 bases, J shed 4 bases, and the junction held 8 bases outside the gene matches. Per the germline V gene, CDR1 is MDHEN and CDR2 is SYDVKM. The CDR3 coding sequence is TGTGCCAGCAGCTCGATCAGGGGGCTGTACAATGAGCAGTTCTTC. It encodes CASSSIRGLYNEQFF.

This clonotype was recorded a few times. The CDR3 nucleotides are TGTGCCAGCAGCCCCAGGGTCGGGGGCACTGAAGCTTTCTTT. It codes for CASSPRVGGTEAFF. V is TRBV12-3 or TRBV12-4 and J is TRBJ1-1; TRBD1 might be the D (5 bases). This CDR3 has 14 amino acids. Trimming took 6 bases from V and 4 from J, leaving 15 bases between them.

This clonotype is medium-sized (0.01 to 0.1%). This chain connects TRBV10-3 to TRBJ2-1; 8 bases align to TRBD2. With 4 bases clipped from V and 6 bases from J, the junction kept 8 bases outside the gene matches. The germline V gene has CDR1 ENHRY and CDR2 SYGVKD. The CDR3 contains 15 residues. The CDR3: CAISVGSGGTNEQFF. As DNA, the CDR3 is TGTGCCATCAGTGTTGGGTCGGGGGGGACCAATGAGCAGTTCTTC.

Regarding this clonotype: A much larger clone lies one base from this, so it may be a read error. The rearrangement links TRBV6-6 to TRBJ2-1; TRBD1 matches 8 bases. Per germline, CDR1 MNHNY and CDR2 SVGAGI (reference sequence). This CDR3 spans 11 amino acids. The V and J ends lost 10 bases and 9 bases, in that order; junction bases with no gene match: 5. The CDR3 loop is CATWTGLEQFF. CDR3 sequence (DNA): TGTGCCACGTGGACAGGGCTTGAGCAGTTCTTC.

This clonotype has only one observation. V and J are TRBV7-2 and TRBJ2-6; D ambiguous. V was clipped by 5 bases and J by 0 bases, with 14 bases between them. Per germline, CDR1 SGHTA and CDR2 FQGNSA. There are 17 residues in the CDR3. In DNA, the CDR3 is TGTGCCAGCAGCAATGATCGACTGCTCTCTGGGGCCAACGTCCTGACTTTC. This translates into CASSNDRLLSGANVLTF.

This chain joins TRBV2 and TRBJ2-3; D ambiguous. The CDR3 is 14 residues long. Trimming left V 6 bases short and J 0 bases short, with 10 bases between. CDR1 and CDR2 from the germline V gene are SNHLY and FYNNEI. The CDR3, as DNA: TGTGCCAGCAGCGCCACCTCTAGCACAGATACGCAGTATTTT. Protein: CASSATSSTDTQYF.

In its sample, this clonotype is hyperexpanded. This chain links TRBV19 with TRBJ2-7; D unclear. The germline V gene encodes CDR1 LNHDA and CDR2 SQIVND (reference sequence). This CDR3 contains 14 residues. The ends were cut back, 3 bases at V and 0 bases at J, with 9 bases in the middle. In nucleotides, the CDR3 is TGTGCCAGTAGTATTTCGTCGGTCTCCTACGAGCAGTACTTC. This gives the protein CASSISSVSYEQYF. Complete variable domain (other parts from reference TRBV19 and TRBJ2-7): DGGITQSPKYLFRKEGQNVTLSCEQNLNHDAMYWYRQDPGQGLRLIYYSQIVNDFQKGDIAEGYSVSREKKESFPLTVTSAQKNPTAFYLCASSISSVSYEQYFGPGTRLTVT.

CDR3: CSVTEGGLGTGELFF. Written as DNA, the CDR3 is TGCAGCGTTACCGAGGGAGGGCTTGGAACCGGGGAGCTGTTTTTT. The V gene is TRBV29-1, the J gene TRBJ2-2; 7 bases are a match to TRBD2. CDR3 size: 15 residues. Trimming cost V 5 bases and J 5 bases; bases outside gene matches: 11. The germline V gene has CDR1 SQVTM and CDR2 ANQGSEA.

This sequence joins TRBV6-5 and TRBJ1-3; D is uncertain. The CDR3 consists of 12 residues. Trimming shortened V by 6 bases and J by 3 bases, and 6 bases separated the two germline ends. Germline V gene lookup returns CDR1 MNHEY and CDR2 SVGAGI. This CDR3 reads CASSGVGNTIYF. The CDR3 DNA sequence: TGTGCCAGCAGCGGGGTTGGAAACACCATATATTTT.

To note about this clonotype: This may be a read error, as it is one base from a much larger clone. V and J are TRBV19 and TRBJ2-3; a possible D gene is TRBD1 (5 bases). CDR1 is LNHDA and CDR2 is SQIVND in the germline V gene (reference sequence). The CDR3 consists of 13 residues. Trimming pared 6 bases from V and 5 bases from J, leaving 12 bases between. As DNA, the CDR3 is TGTGCCAGTAGAGAAAGGGGCGGAGATACGCAGTATTTT. Protein product: CASRERGGDTQYF.

V and J are TRBV29-1 and TRBJ1-1; tentative D call: TRBD1 (6 bases). Germline V lookup: CDR1 SQVTM, CDR2 ANQGSEA. Trimming shortened V by 6 bases and J by 2 bases, and 10 bases separated the two germline ends. The CDR3 runs to 12 residues. In DNA form, the CDR3 reads TGCAGCGTCAAGGACAGTAACACTGAAGCTTTCTTT. Residues: CSVKDSNTEAFF.

The V and J genes are TRBV5-1 and TRBJ2-7, with D tentatively TRBD2 (5 bases). Deletions cut 0 bases from V and 7 bases from J, with 14 bases between. The germline V gene encodes CDR1 SGHRS and CDR2 YFSETQ. The CDR3 extends over 14 amino acids. The CDR3 region is CASSLDPGLSEQYF. CDR3 nucleotide sequence: TGCGCCAGCAGCTTGGACCCGGGGTTAAGTGAGCAGTACTTC.

By its share, this clonotype is medium-sized. The rearrangement links TRBV5-5 to TRBJ2-1; unclear D gene. CDR1 SGHKS and CDR2 YYEKEE come from the germline V gene (reference sequence). The CDR3 extends over 14 amino acids. V shed 4 bases and J shed 3 bases, with 11 bases lying between them. CDR3 in amino acids: CASSPGQSYNEQFF. CDR3 bases: TGTGCCAGCAGCCCCGGGCAGAGCTACAATGAGCAGTTCTTC.

This clonotype has a single count. This chain links TRBV18 with TRBJ2-7; perhaps TRBD2 as D (6 bases). V lost 2 bases to trimming and J lost 6 bases, with 8 bases between them. In germline, CDR1 is KGHSH, CDR2 LQKENI. The CDR3 runs to 12 residues. The CDR3 here is CASSPGGFEQYF. The CDR3 DNA follows: TGTGCCAGCTCACCAGGAGGGTTCGAGCAGTACTTC.

Only a few counts were recorded for this clonotype. The CDR3 sequence: CASSKQGPGELFF. The CDR3 coding sequence is TGCGCCAGCAGTAAGCAGGGGCCCGGGGAGCTGTTTTTT. The genes are TRBV5-1 and TRBJ2-2; D possibly corresponds to TRBD1 (6 bases). CDR1 SGHRS and CDR2 YFSETQ come from the germline V gene. V lost 5 bases to trimming and J lost 6 bases, with 11 bases between them. The CDR3 has 13 amino acids.

This chain connects TRBV28 to TRBJ1-2; tentative D call: TRBD1 (5 bases). The V end was cut by 6 bases, the J end by 9 bases, with 14 bases between. CDR3 length: 12 residues. Germline V gene sequence: CDR1 MDHEN, CDR2 SYDVKM. The CDR3 sequence is CASSQGRESYTF. The CDR3 nucleotides are TGTGCCAGCAGCCAGGGACGGGAGAGCTACACCTTC.

The chain couples TRBV6-1 to TRBJ2-1; D not resolved. Germline V gene lookup returns CDR1 MNHNS and CDR2 SASEGT. The CDR3 is made up of 13 amino acids. Trimming removed 7 bases from V and 1 base from J, with 8 bases in between. CDR3 sequence reads: CASTRASYNEQFF. The DNA of the CDR3 is TGTGCCAGCACACGGGCGTCCTACAATGAGCAGTTCTTC.

The rearrangement joins TRBV5-4 to TRBJ2-3, with D possibly called TRBD1 or TRBD2 (5 bases each). The CDR3 contains 15 residues. CDR1 and CDR2 from the germline V gene are SGHNT and YYREEE (reference sequence). V lost 0 bases and J 8 bases, leaving 16 bases between the germline ends. The CDR3: CASSLAGVTQGTQYF. The CDR3 nucleotides are TGTGCCAGCAGCTTGGCCGGGGTTACCCAGGGTACGCAGTATTTT.